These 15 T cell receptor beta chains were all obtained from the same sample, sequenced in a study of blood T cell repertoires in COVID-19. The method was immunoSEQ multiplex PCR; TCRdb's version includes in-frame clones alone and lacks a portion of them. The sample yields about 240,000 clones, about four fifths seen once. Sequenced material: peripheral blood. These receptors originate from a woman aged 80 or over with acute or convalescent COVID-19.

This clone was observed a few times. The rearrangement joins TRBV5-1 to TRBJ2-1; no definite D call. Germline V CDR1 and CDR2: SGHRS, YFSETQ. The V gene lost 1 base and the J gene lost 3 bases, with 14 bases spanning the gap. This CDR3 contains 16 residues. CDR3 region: CASSLPPTPYYNEQFF. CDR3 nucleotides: TGCGCCAGCAGCTTGCCCCCGACTCCCTACTACAATGAGCAGTTCTTC.

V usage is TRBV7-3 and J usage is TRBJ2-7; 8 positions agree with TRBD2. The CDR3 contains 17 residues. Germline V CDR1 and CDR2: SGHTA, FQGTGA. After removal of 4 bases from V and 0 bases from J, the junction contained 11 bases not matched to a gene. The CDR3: CASSSPGGGRASYEQYF. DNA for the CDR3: TGTGCCAGCAGCTCGCCCGGGGGGGGCAGAGCCTCCTACGAGCAGTACTTC.

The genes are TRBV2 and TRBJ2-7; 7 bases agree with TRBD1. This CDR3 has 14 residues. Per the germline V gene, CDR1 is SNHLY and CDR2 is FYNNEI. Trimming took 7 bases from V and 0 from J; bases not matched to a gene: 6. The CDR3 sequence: CASKGAVSSYEQYF. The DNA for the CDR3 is TGTGCCAGCAAGGGGGCGGTGAGCTCCTACGAGCAGTACTTC.

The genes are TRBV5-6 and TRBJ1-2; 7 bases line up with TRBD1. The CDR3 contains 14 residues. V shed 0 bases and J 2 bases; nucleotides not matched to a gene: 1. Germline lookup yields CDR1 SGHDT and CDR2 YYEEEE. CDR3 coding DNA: TGTGCCAGCAGCTTGGAAGGGGGCAACTATGGCTACACCTTC. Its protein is CASSLEGGNYGYTF.

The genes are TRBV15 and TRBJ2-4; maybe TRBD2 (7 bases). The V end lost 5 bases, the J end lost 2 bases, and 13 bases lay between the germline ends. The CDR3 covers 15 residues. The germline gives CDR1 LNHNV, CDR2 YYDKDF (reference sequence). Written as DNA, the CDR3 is TGTGCCACCAGCTCGAGGGGGGGATCCAAAAACATTCAGTACTTC. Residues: CATSSRGGSKNIQYF.

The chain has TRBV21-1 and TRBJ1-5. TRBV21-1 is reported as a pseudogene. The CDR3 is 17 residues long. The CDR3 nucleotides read TGTGCCAGCAGCAAAGCGCTTTCCGGGAGGAGCAATCAGCCCCAGCATTTT. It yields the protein CASSKALSGRSNQPQHF.

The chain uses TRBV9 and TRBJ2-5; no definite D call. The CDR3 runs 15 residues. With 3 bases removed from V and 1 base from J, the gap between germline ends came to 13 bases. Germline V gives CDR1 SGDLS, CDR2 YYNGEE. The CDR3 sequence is CASSAHNTPQETQYF. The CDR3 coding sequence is TGTGCCAGCAGCGCACACAACACCCCCCAAGAGACCCAGTACTTC. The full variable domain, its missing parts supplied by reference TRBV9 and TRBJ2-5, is DSGVTQTPKHLITATGQRVTLRCSPRSGDLSVYWYQQSLDQGLQFLIQYYNGEERAKGNILERFSAQQFPDLHSELNLSSLELGDSALYFCASSAHNTPQETQYFGPGTRLLVL.

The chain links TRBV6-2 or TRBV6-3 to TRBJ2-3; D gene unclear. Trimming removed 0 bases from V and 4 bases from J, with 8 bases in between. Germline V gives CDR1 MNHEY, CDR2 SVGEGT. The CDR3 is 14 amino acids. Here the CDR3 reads CASSYSVRPDTQYF. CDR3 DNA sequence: TGTGCCAGCAGTTACTCCGTCAGGCCAGATACGCAGTATTTT.

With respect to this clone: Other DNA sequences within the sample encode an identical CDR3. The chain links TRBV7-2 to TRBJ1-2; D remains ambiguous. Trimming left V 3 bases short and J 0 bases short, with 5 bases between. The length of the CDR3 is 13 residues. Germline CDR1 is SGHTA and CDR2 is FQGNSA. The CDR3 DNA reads TGTGCCAGCAGCTTCCGAGCTAACTATGGCTACACCTTC. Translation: CASSFRANYGYTF.

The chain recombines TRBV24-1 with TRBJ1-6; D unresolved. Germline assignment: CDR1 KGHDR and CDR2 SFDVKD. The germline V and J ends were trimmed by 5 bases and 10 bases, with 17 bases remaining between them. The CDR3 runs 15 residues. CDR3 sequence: CATSALRVLVSPLHF. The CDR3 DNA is TGTGCCACCAGTGCCCTGAGAGTTTTGGTGTCACCCCTCCACTTT.

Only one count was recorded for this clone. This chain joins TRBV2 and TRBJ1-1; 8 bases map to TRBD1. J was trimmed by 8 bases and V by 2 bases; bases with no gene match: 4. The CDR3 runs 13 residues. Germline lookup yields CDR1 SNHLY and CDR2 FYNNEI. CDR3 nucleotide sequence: TGTGCCAGCAGTGAAATAGCAGGGGGCGAAGCTTTCTTT. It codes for CASSEIAGGEAFF.

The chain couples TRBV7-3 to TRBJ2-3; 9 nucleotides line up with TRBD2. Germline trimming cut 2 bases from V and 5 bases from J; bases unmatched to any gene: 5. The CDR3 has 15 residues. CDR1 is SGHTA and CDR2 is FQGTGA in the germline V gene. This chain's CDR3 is CASSLAGGIGDTQYF. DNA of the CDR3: TGTGCCAGCAGCTTAGCGGGGGGGATCGGAGATACGCAGTATTTT.

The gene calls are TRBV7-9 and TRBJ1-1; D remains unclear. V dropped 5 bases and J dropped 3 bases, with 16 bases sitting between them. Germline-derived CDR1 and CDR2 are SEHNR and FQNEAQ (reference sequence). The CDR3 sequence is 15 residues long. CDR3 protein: CASSLPQDEDTEAFF. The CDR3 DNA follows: TGTGCCAGCAGCCTACCGCAGGATGAAGACACTGAAGCTTTCTTT.

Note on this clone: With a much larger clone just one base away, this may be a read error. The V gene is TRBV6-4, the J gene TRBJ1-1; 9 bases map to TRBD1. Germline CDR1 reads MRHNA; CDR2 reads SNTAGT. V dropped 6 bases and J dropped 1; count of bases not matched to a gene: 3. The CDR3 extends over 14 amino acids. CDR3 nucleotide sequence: TGTGCCAGCAGCCCGGGACAGGGGAACACTGAAGCTTTCTTT. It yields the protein CASSPGQGNTEAFF.

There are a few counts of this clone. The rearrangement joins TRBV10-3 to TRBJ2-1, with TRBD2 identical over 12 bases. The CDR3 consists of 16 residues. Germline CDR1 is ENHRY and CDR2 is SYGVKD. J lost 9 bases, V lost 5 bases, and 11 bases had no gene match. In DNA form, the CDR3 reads TGTGCCATCAGTTCTAGCGGGGGGGCCACTGGCACTGAGCAGTTCTTC. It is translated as CAISSSGGATGTEQFF.